The entry that follows covers one T cell receptor beta chain sequence. Its antigen is still unknown. Sequenced by immunoSEQ multiplex PCR; TCRdb stores in-frame clones only, minus some. The sample carries over 55,000 clones, 60% to 85% recorded once. The data belong to a study of T cell responses to AZD1222 COVID-19 vaccine. Broader study findings: It was only after the peak T cell response that any repertoires were sampled.

Per germline, CDR1 SQVTM and CDR2 ANQGSEA. The CDR3 length is 13 residues. Deletions cut 3 bases from V and 1 base from J, with 10 bases between. This material consisted of peripheral blood, taken 28 days after the second AZD1222 dose. The TCR was taken from an adult who received the AZD1222 COVID-19 vaccine. The chain has TRBV29-1 and TRBJ2-7; D is ambiguous. Here the CDR3 DNA reads TGCAGCGTTGAGGTCGGGCAGTCCTACGAGCAGTACTTC. Translating gives CSVEVGQSYEQYF.